These 3 T cell receptor beta chains share one sample of origin, sequenced in a study of CD8+CD57+ T cells in acquired aplastic anemia. The TCR beta profiling, which covered VDJ combination and CDR3 sequence, was carried out using genomic DNA as the template. TCRdb redid the calling of the reads with MiXCR, one entry per CDR3 protein. The table includes about 240,000 distinct CDR3 sequences, around 45% detected once. In patients chosen for sequencing, flow cytometry had shown CD8+CD57+ cell expansion. The sample comprised sorted CD4+, CD8+, or CD8+CD57+ T cells (not recorded which) from PBMCs. Every receptor here comes from a human donor with aplastic anemia.

This rearrangement joins TRBV10-3 to TRBJ2-1, with 8 nucleotides matching TRBD2. J gave up 7 bases and V 5 bases, and 16 bases lay outside the gene matches. The CDR3 runs to 17 residues. CDR1 and CDR2 (germline): ENHRY, SYGVKD. CDR3 sequence reads: CAISWTSSPFFANEQFF. The DNA of the CDR3 is TGTGCCATCAGTTGGACTAGCAGCCCTTTTTTCGCTAATGAGCAGTTCTTC.

This clonotype was seen many times. The chain carries TRBV20-1 and TRBJ1-2; no definite D call. This CDR3 has 16 amino acids. Trimming removed 0 bases from V and 0 bases from J, with 14 bases in between. Germline CDR1 DFQATT, CDR2 SNEGSKA (reference sequence). Here the CDR3 DNA reads TGCAGTGCTAGAGATTCGGCTTATGAATCTAACTATGGCTACACCTTC. Its protein product is CSARDSAYESNYGYTF.

As regards this clonotype: Sequence at one end of the junction differs from germline and may be a read error. V is TRBV29-1 and J is TRBJ2-3; 9 bases line up with TRBD2. This CDR3 has 11 residues. Germline V gene sequence: CDR1 SQVTM, CDR2 ANQGSEA. The CDR3 region has the DNA TGCAGCGTGAACGGAGCGGGGGGTTCGAGATTT. Translating it yields CSVNGAGGSRF.